What follows are 15 T cell receptor beta chains derived from one specimen sequenced in a study of blood T cell repertoires in COVID-19. Here immunoSEQ multiplex PCR was the method, and the copy in TCRdb shows in-frame clones only, minus some. Counted here are about 350,000 clones, 89% occurring once; the ten biggest clones make up under 5%. Sequencing was carried out using peripheral blood. All receptors come from a woman in her sixties with COVID-19, enrolled during active disease.

The chain is built from TRBV4-1 and TRBJ2-7, with 8 bases matching TRBD2. Looked up from germline, CDR1 is MGHRA and CDR2 is YSYEKL. The junction had 9 bases not matched to a gene; V was cut back by 4 bases and J by 1 base. CDR3 length: 16 residues. CDR3: CASSPVYGGGSYEQYF. The CDR3, as DNA: TGCGCCAGCAGCCCAGTGTATGGCGGGGGGTCCTACGAGCAGTACTTC.

The J gene is TRBJ1-3, the V gene TRBV29-1, with a weak D call TRBD1 (6 bases). The CDR3 has 16 residues. Germline V gives CDR1 SQVTM, CDR2 ANQGSEA. V was shortened by 3 bases and J by 1 base, with 16 bases between the two germline ends. In DNA, the CDR3 is TGCAGCGTTGAGGATTTTAGGGGGGGATCTGGAAACACCATATATTTT. It specifies CSVEDFRGGSGNTIYF.

This sequence joins TRBV15 and TRBJ2-3; a possible D gene is TRBD1 (5 bases). This CDR3 comprises 16 residues. Germline CDR1 LNHNV, CDR2 YYDKDF (reference sequence). Trimming left V 6 bases short and J 2 bases short, with 18 bases between. CDR3 nucleotides: TGTGCCACCAGGGATGGGGCAGACGTGTACACAGATACGCAGTATTTT. It is translated as CATRDGADVYTDTQYF.

This clone was detected a few times. The chain couples TRBV6-1 to TRBJ1-3; tentatively, D is TRBD1 (5 bases). Trimming removed 1 base from V and 5 bases from J, with 12 bases in between. Germline lookup yields CDR1 MNHNS and CDR2 SASEGT. The CDR3 covers 15 residues. The CDR3 region has the DNA TGTGCCAGCAGTGAAGATGGGGAGGGGCGAAACACCATATATTTT. Amino acid sequence: CASSEDGEGRNTIYF.

This clone was found a few times. V is TRBV7-8 and J is TRBJ1-2; 11 bases fit TRBD1. The germline V gene encodes CDR1 SGHVS and CDR2 FQNEAQ. This CDR3 is built from 16 residues. Trimming cost V 5 bases and J 4 bases; bases outside gene matches: 9. CDR3 protein: CASSRTGGVSLYGYTF. The CDR3 coding sequence is TGTGCCAGCAGCAGGACAGGGGGCGTAAGTCTCTATGGCTACACCTTC.

The rearrangement joins TRBV28 to TRBJ1-2; TRBD1 is a possible D gene (5 bases). Trimming took off 6 bases at V and 4 bases at J, with 9 bases between the two ends. The germline gives CDR1 MDHEN, CDR2 SYDVKM. This CDR3 has 12 amino acids. The CDR3 reads CASSGHAYGYTF. The DNA of the CDR3 is TGTGCCAGCAGCGGACATGCCTATGGCTACACCTTC.

This sequence joins TRBV6-4 and TRBJ1-5, with 8 bases that match TRBD1. CDR1 is MRHNA and CDR2 is SNTAGT in the germline V gene. The CDR3 sequence is 17 residues long. V was pared by 5 bases and J by 0 bases, with 9 bases of the junction left unmatched. Here the CDR3 DNA reads TGTGCCAGCAGTTTAGGACAGGGAGGGTATAGCAATCAGCCCCAGCATTTT. This codes for CASSLGQGGYSNQPQHF.

This chain connects TRBV11-2 to TRBJ1-4; no firm D call. Trimming took off 5 bases at V and 3 bases at J, with 13 bases between the two ends. Germline loops: CDR1 SGHAT, CDR2 FQNNGV. This CDR3 region has 15 residues. The CDR3, as DNA: TGTGCCAGCAGCGCCACCTCCGGGGCTAATGAAAAACTGTTTTTT. Residues: CASSATSGANEKLFF.

The table lists this clone with a count of one. The chain is built from TRBV7-9 and TRBJ2-7; 7 bases line up with TRBD1. The ends lost 3 bases at V and 7 bases at J; junction bases unmatched: 6. Germline CDR1 and CDR2: SEHNR and FQNEAQ (reference sequence). CDR3 size: 13 residues. CDR3 region: CASSFRQGGEQYF. The CDR3 DNA reads as TGTGCCAGCAGCTTCAGACAGGGTGGGGAGCAGTACTTC.

The chain links TRBV7-9 to TRBJ2-1, with TRBD1 matching over 7 bases. CDR3 length: 14 residues. Looked up from germline, CDR1 is SEHNR and CDR2 is FQNEAQ (reference sequence). V was pared by 5 bases and J by 13 bases, with 14 bases of the junction left unmatched. The CDR3 protein is CASSPRRQGSEQFF. The CDR3 coding sequence is TGTGCCAGCAGCCCAAGACGACAGGGTTCTGAACAGTTCTTC.

This clone was found once. In nucleotides, the CDR3 is TGTGCCAGTAGTCTTGGGGGGGCGATTAATCAGCCCCAGCATTTT. As protein: CASSLGGAINQPQHF. This chain uses TRBV19 with TRBJ1-5, with a tentative D call TRBD1 (6 bases). The CDR3 totals 15 residues. Per germline, CDR1 LNHDA and CDR2 SQIVND (reference sequence). With 5 bases removed from V and 4 bases from J, the gap between germline ends came to 15 bases.

The chain links TRBV2 to TRBJ2-5, with 9 bases that match TRBD1. CDR1 is SNHLY, CDR2 FYNNEI, per germline. This CDR3 has 15 residues. The trim removed 5 bases at V and 5 bases at J, leaving 9 bases unmatched. This chain's CDR3 is CASSPEQGAQETQYF. DNA of the CDR3: TGTGCCAGCAGTCCGGAACAGGGGGCGCAGGAGACCCAGTACTTC.

This chain joins TRBV27 and TRBJ2-2; possible D gene TRBD2, 6 bases. Germline CDR1 MNHEY, CDR2 SMNVEV (reference sequence). This CDR3 contains 16 residues. With 5 bases removed from V and 4 bases from J, the gap between germline ends came to 17 bases. CDR3 nucleotides: TGTGCCAGCAGTCGCCGGAGGGAGGAGGGCACCGGGGAGCTGTTTTTT. Translation: CASSRRREEGTGELFF.

The rearrangement links TRBV20-1 to TRBJ1-1, with a possible D match to TRBD1 (6 bases). Per the germline V gene, CDR1 is DFQATT and CDR2 is SNEGSKA (reference sequence). The CDR3 is 11 residues long. The CDR3 DNA reads TGCAGCCTCAGGGGAACCGCTGAAGCTTTCTTT. Translating gives CSLRGTAEAFF.

This clone has a handful of counts. This chain links TRBV15 with TRBJ2-5, with D possibly TRBD2 on 5 matching bases. Germline V lookup: CDR1 LNHNV, CDR2 YYDKDF (reference sequence). The CDR3 extends over 16 amino acids. V lost 1 base and J lost 1, with 13 bases in between. For the CDR3, the DNA is TGTGCCACCAGCAGAGGAGCGGAGACCTCCCAAGAGACCCAGTACTTC. Encoded protein: CATSRGAETSQETQYF.